This T cell receptor (beta chain) was retrieved from a study of cytomegalovirus exposure and HLA in healthy donors. Researchers ran the PCR with 60 Vbeta and 13 Jbeta primers. Sequencing was performed with immunoSEQ multiplex PCR; in TCRdb, only in-frame clones are kept and a portion is missing. The table lists about 160,000 clones, around four fifths of them singletons. The CDR3 has 15 residues. The V gene's germline CDR1 is SGHVS and CDR2 FNYEAQ. V lost 5 bases and J lost 3, with 16 bases in between. The sample consisted of PBMCs. This TCR was recovered from a man between 18 and 29 years old in good health and CMV-seronegative. This rearrangement joins TRBV7-6 to TRBJ1-1, with D unresolved. The CDR3 spells CASSPSRVSDTEAFF. The CDR3 DNA reads TGTGCCAGCAGCCCCTCGCGCGTTAGTGACACTGAAGCTTTCTTT. Supplemented by reference TRBV7-6 and TRBJ1-1, the full variable domain reads GAGVSQSPRYKVTKRGQDVALRCDPISGHVSLYWYRQALGQGPEFLTYFNYEAQQDKSGLPNDRFSAERPEGSISTLTIQRTEQRDSAMYRCASSPSRVSDTEAFFGQGTRLTVV.